Shown below are 11 T cell receptor beta chains from a single sample sequenced in a study of blood T cell repertoires in COVID-19. Sequenced by immunoSEQ multiplex PCR; TCRdb stores in-frame clones only, minus some. Of roughly 220,000 clones detected, 70% to 90% appear once; the ten largest clones hold around 3.8%. The sequencing input was PBMCs or T cells enriched from blood (not recorded which). Receptors originate from a middle-aged woman with acute COVID-19.

This clone was observed a few times. This chain uses TRBV11-2 with TRBJ2-5; 8 bases align to TRBD1. The CDR3 covers 14 residues. The germline gives CDR1 SGHAT, CDR2 FQNNGV. Unmatched junction bases numbered 7, after V lost 5 bases and J lost 5 bases. CDR3 bases: TGTGCCAGCAGCCCCGGACAGGGTGTGGAGACCCAGTACTTC. This gives the protein CASSPGQGVETQYF. Drawing the rest from reference TRBV11-2 and TRBJ2-5, the complete variable domain is EAGVAQSPRYKIIEKRQSVAFWCNPISGHATLYWYQQILGQGPKLLIQFQNNGVVDDSQLPKDRFSAERLKGVDSTLKIQPAKLEDSAVYLCASSPGQGVETQYFGPGTRLLVL.

This clone was found once. The rearrangement joins TRBV6-6 to TRBJ1-1; D not resolved. Trimming took 0 bases from V and 8 from J, leaving 10 bases between them. The V gene's germline CDR1 is MNHNY and CDR2 SVGAGI (reference sequence). CDR3 length: 13 amino acids. CDR3 sequence reads: CASSYSARVEAFF. In DNA form, the CDR3 reads TGTGCCAGCAGTTACTCCGCGAGGGTGGAAGCTTTCTTT.

Concerning this clone: Different DNA sequences within this sample yield the same CDR3. This chain uses TRBV5-1 with TRBJ1-5, with 9 bases lining up with TRBD1. The CDR3 is made up of 15 amino acids. Unmatched junction bases numbered 2, after V lost 1 base and J lost 3 bases. Germline V gene data show CDR1 as SGHRS and CDR2 as YFSETQ. The CDR3 DNA follows: TGCGCCAGCAGCTTGAGGACAGGGGACAATCAGCCCCAGCATTTT. Residues: CASSLRTGDNQPQHF.

The chain is built from TRBV12-3 or TRBV12-4 and TRBJ1-1; 8 nucleotides line up with TRBD1. This CDR3 contains 13 residues. V lost 5 bases to trimming and J lost 10 bases; unmatched junction nucleotides: 9. In nucleotides, the CDR3 is TGTGCCAGCAGTCCCTGGACAGGGCTAGTAGCTTTCTTT. Translating gives CASSPWTGLVAFF.

This chain connects TRBV14 to TRBJ1-2; 7 bases are a match to TRBD1. This CDR3 is built from 14 residues. The germline V gene has CDR1 SGHDN and CDR2 FVKESK. Trimming at V came to 4 bases and at J to 7 bases, leaving 9 bases not matched to a gene. The CDR3 nucleotides read TGTGCCAGCAGCCCCCGGAGGGGGCGTTTTGGCTACACCTTC. It codes for CASSPRRGRFGYTF. Together with reference TRBV14 and TRBJ1-2, the CDR3 gives the full variable domain: EAGVTQFPSHSVIEKGQTVTLRCDPISGHDNLYWYRRVMGKEIKFLLHFVKESKQDESGMPNNRFLAERTGGTYSTLKVQPAELEDSGVYFCASSPRRGRFGYTFGSGTRLTVV.

The chain has TRBV7-9 and TRBJ1-2; D gene uncertain. CDR3 length: 15 amino acids. The V end lost 5 bases, the J end lost 2 bases, and 15 bases lay between the germline ends. Per the germline V gene, CDR1 is SEHNR and CDR2 is FQNEAQ (reference sequence). CDR3 in DNA: TGTGCCAGCAGCCCACCGGCAGGCCAGAACTATGGCTACACCTTC. Its protein product is CASSPPAGQNYGYTF. The full variable domain, in which reference TRBV7-9 and TRBJ1-2 provide the parts outside the CDR3, is DTGVSQNPRHKITKRGQNVTFRCDPISEHNRLYWYRQTLGQGPEFLTYFQNEAQLEKSRLLSDRFSAERPKGSFSTLEIQRTEQGDSAMYLCASSPPAGQNYGYTFGSGTRLTVV.

This chain links TRBV4-1 with TRBJ1-2; D is possibly TRBD1 (5 bases). Germline values: CDR1 MGHRA, CDR2 YSYEKL. Trimming cost V 1 base and J 4 bases, with 16 bases left between them. There are 16 residues in the CDR3. This CDR3 is CASSQGSGRGAYGYTF. The CDR3 region has the DNA TGCGCCAGCAGCCAAGGGTCCGGGAGGGGAGCCTATGGCTACACCTTC.

The V gene is TRBV2, the J gene TRBJ1-6, with D possibly being TRBD1 (6 bases). CDR1 and CDR2 from the germline V gene are SNHLY and FYNNEI. The ends were cut back, 10 bases at V and 9 bases at J, with 22 bases in the middle. The CDR3 totals 15 residues. Written as DNA, the CDR3 is TGTGCCAACCAGGGACACCAAGGGCAGGCTTCACCCCTCCACTTT. Amino acids: CANQGHQGQASPLHF.

This clone was seen once. The chain uses TRBV15 and TRBJ1-5; tentative D call: TRBD1 (5 bases). Germline V lookup: CDR1 LNHNV, CDR2 YYDKDF (reference sequence). Between the trimmed V and J ends, which lost 0 bases and 2 bases, there was a span of 11 bases. This CDR3 is built from 16 residues. This chain's CDR3 is CATSRDWGTGNQPQHF. The CDR3 DNA is TGTGCCACCAGCAGAGATTGGGGCACGGGCAATCAGCCCCAGCATTTT.

The chain combines TRBV24-1 with TRBJ1-2, with TRBD1 matching 9 bases. Per the germline V gene, CDR1 is KGHDR and CDR2 is SFDVKD. There are 14 residues in the CDR3. Unmatched junction bases numbered 4, after V lost 7 bases and J lost 2 bases. The CDR3, as DNA: TGTGCCACCAGGCCGGGACAGGGCAACTATGGCTACACCTTC. It codes for CATRPGQGNYGYTF.

J is TRBJ2-2 and V is TRBV19; no reliable D call. V shed 3 bases and J shed 1 base, with 6 bases lying between them. This CDR3 is 14 amino acids long. From germline, CDR1 is LNHDA and CDR2 SQIVND (reference sequence). The CDR3, as DNA: TGTGCCAGTAGTATTTCAATGAACACCGGGGAGCTGTTTTTT. Translating it yields CASSISMNTGELFF. Using reference TRBV19 and TRBJ2-2 for the parts outside the CDR3, the full variable domain is DGGITQSPKYLFRKEGQNVTLSCEQNLNHDAMYWYRQDPGQGLRLIYYSQIVNDFQKGDIAEGYSVSREKKESFPLTVTSAQKNPTAFYLCASSISMNTGELFFGEGSRLTVL.